The 8 T cell receptor beta chains below were found in one sample sequenced in a study of CD8 T cells in Susac syndrome. Reverse transcription of roughly 0.5 to 1 ug RNA used random hexamers. TCRdb re-called the immunoSEQ multiplex PCR reads through MiXCR, storing one row per CDR3 protein. The sample lists approximately 180,000 distinct CDR3 sequences, around 95% occurring once. What was sequenced was CD4+ T cells from PBMCs. These receptors originate from a human donor with multiple sclerosis.

V usage is TRBV6-6 and J usage is TRBJ2-3, with TRBD1 matching over 7 bases. J lost 2 bases, V lost 7 bases, and 6 bases had no gene match. Germline CDR1 and CDR2: MNHNY and SVGAGI (reference sequence). This CDR3 is built from 14 residues. The CDR3 region has the DNA TGTGCCAGCACTCCGGGACAGTTCACAGATACGCAGTATTTT. The encoded protein is CASTPGQFTDTQYF.

The chain combines TRBV11-2 with TRBJ2-1; D possibly corresponds to TRBD2 (5 bases). The CDR3 consists of 13 residues. Trimming left V 6 bases short and J 12 bases short, with 18 bases between. Germline CDR1 reads SGHAT; CDR2 reads FQNNGV. CDR3 sequence reads: CASSQQTPAGQFF. The CDR3 DNA is TGTGCCAGCAGTCAACAGACTCCGGCGGGGCAGTTCTTC.

The V and J genes are TRBV20-1 and TRBJ2-3; unclear D gene. This CDR3 contains 13 residues. CDR1 and CDR2 (germline): DFQATT, SNEGSKA (reference sequence). V lost 3 bases to trimming and J lost 2 bases, with 9 bases between them. Written as DNA, the CDR3 is TGCAGTGCTAGTCGTTTGGACACAGATACGCAGTATTTT. It translates to CSASRLDTDTQYF.

The chain joins TRBV5-4 to TRBJ2-7, with 12 bases fitting TRBD1. The J segment lost 9 bases and the V segment lost 4 bases, leaving 14 bases of the junction unmatched. CDR1 is SGHNT, CDR2 YYREEE, per germline (reference sequence). This CDR3 spans 16 amino acids. Here the CDR3 reads CASSEPFGTGGPRQYF. The CDR3 nucleotides are TGTGCCAGCAGCGAACCCTTTGGGACAGGGGGCCCCAGGCAGTACTTC.

This chain links TRBV7-8 with TRBJ1-2, with D hard to call. CDR1 and CDR2 (germline): SGHVS, FQNEAQ. CDR3 length equals 15 residues. Trimming pared 4 bases from V and 0 bases from J, leaving 12 bases between. This CDR3 reads CASSSWAKANYGYTF. In DNA, the CDR3 is TGTGCCAGCAGCTCCTGGGCCAAGGCTAACTATGGCTACACCTTC.

The V call is TRBV7-2, the J call TRBJ1-1; D gene unclear. This CDR3 is 13 amino acids long. Trimming removed 10 bases at V and 5 bases at J, with 17 bases between. Per the germline V gene, CDR1 is SGHTA and CDR2 is FQGNSA. DNA of the CDR3: TGTGCCATTACAGCGAACCTAGGAACTGAAGCTTTCTTT. This encodes CAITANLGTEAFF.

This chain links TRBV20-1 with TRBJ2-6, with a possible D match to TRBD2 (6 bases). The CDR3 is 15 residues long. The germline V and J ends were trimmed by 4 bases and 2 bases, with 12 bases remaining between them. CDR1 and CDR2 from the germline V gene are DFQATT and SNEGSKA (reference sequence). In nucleotides, the CDR3 is TGCAGTGCTATCCAGGAGGGCGCTGGGGCCAACGTCCTGACTTTC. It is translated as CSAIQEGAGANVLTF.

This clonotype is a singleton in its sample. J is TRBJ2-5 and V is TRBV3-1; 11 nucleotides align to TRBD2. This CDR3 contains 18 residues. Germline CDR1 and CDR2: LGHDT and YNNKEL (reference sequence). After removal of 6 bases from V and 1 base from J, the junction contained 13 bases not matched to a gene. CDR3 DNA: TGTGCCAGCAGTCCGATACGGCTAGCGGGGGGCCTCCAAGAGACCCAGTACTTC. The encoded protein is CASSPIRLAGGLQETQYF.